A single sample is the source of the 14 T cell receptor beta chains below, sequenced in a study of CD8 T cells in cerebrospinal fluid in Alzheimer's disease. TCRdb re-called the 10x single-cell sequencing reads; every CDR3 protein appears as one record, without DNA. This sample's table has some 1,200 distinct CDR3 sequences. Sequencing was carried out using cerebrospinal fluid. These receptors all stem from a human donor with Parkinson's disease.

This clonotype ranks as medium-sized (0.01 to 0.1%) in terms of frequency. The chain links TRBV6-5 to TRBJ2-1. Germline V lookup: CDR1 MNHEY, CDR2 SVGAGI. This CDR3 is built from 14 residues. CDR3 sequence: CASSRTFAGNEQFF.

This clonotype registers medium-sized by frequency. The genes are TRBV12-3 or TRBV12-4 and TRBJ1-1; with no DNA, the TCRdb D assignment of TRBD1 cannot be verified. This CDR3 comprises 14 residues. This CDR3 reads CASSLDRLDTEAFF.

This clonotype is classed as medium-sized (0.01 to 0.1%) by frequency. The chain combines TRBV6-2 or TRBV6-3 with TRBJ1-1; the TCRdb D gene call, TRBD1, has no DNA to confirm it. CDR3 length equals 17 residues. Germline CDR1 reads MNHEY; CDR2 reads SVGEGT. This chain's CDR3 is CASSYAFPRTHNTEAFF.

The genes are TRBV2 and TRBJ1-3. The CDR3 runs 14 residues. Germline V gene lookup returns CDR1 SNHLY and CDR2 FYNNEI. Here the CDR3 reads CASRGDLSGNTIYF. The whole variable domain, remainder taken from reference TRBV2 and TRBJ1-3, is EPEVTQTPSHQVTQMGQEVILRCVPISNHLYFYWYRQILGQKVEFLVSFYNNEISEKSEIFDDQFSVERPDGSNFTLKIRSTKLEDSAMYFCASRGDLSGNTIYFGEGSWLTVV.

V usage is TRBV5-4 and J usage is TRBJ2-7; TCRdb selects TRBD2, and the lack of DNA leaves this call unchecked. The CDR3 runs 15 residues. Germline CDR1 reads SGHNT; CDR2 reads YYREEE (reference sequence). CDR3: CASSAGQGRISEQYF.

Frequency places this clonotype as medium-sized. The chain couples TRBV9 to TRBJ1-2; the D call of TRBD1 rests on TCRdb alone, since no DNA is present to check it. The CDR3 has 15 residues. CDR1 is SGDLS, CDR2 YYNGEE, per germline. The CDR3 here is CASSVAIGQDYGYTF.

This clonotype registers medium-sized by frequency. This chain uses TRBV7-3 with TRBJ2-1; the TRBD1 assignment by TCRdb is unverifiable without DNA. The CDR3 runs to 12 residues. Per the germline V gene, CDR1 is SGHTA and CDR2 is FQGTGA. CDR3 sequence reads: CASSLHGGEQFF.

Considering frequency, this clonotype is medium-sized. The chain uses TRBV7-3 and TRBJ2-1. Germline V gene sequence: CDR1 SGHTA, CDR2 FQGTGA. The CDR3 loop spans 15 amino acids. The CDR3 protein is CASSIMDSSYNEQFF.

This clonotype is identified as large (0.1 to 1%) from frequency. V is TRBV29-1 and J is TRBJ2-3; TCRdb lists TRBD1, though no DNA is available to test this call. Germline V lookup: CDR1 SQVTM, CDR2 ANQGSEA. The CDR3 length is 13 residues. The CDR3 loop reads CSAGTGGVDTQYF.

This clonotype counts as medium-sized by frequency. The chain joins TRBV7-8 to TRBJ2-1; TCRdb selects TRBD2, and the lack of DNA leaves this call unchecked. The CDR3 sequence is 12 residues long. The V gene's germline CDR1 is SGHVS and CDR2 FQNEAQ. CDR3 sequence reads: CASLTSDYEQFF.

The genes are TRBV5-4 and TRBJ1-2. Germline CDR1 and CDR2: SGHNT and YYREEE (reference sequence). The CDR3 extends over 17 amino acids. CDR3 in amino acids: CASSLDITMGENYGYTF.

Measured by frequency, this clonotype is medium-sized. The J gene is TRBJ2-6, the V gene TRBV27. Germline V gene sequence: CDR1 MNHEY, CDR2 SMNVEV (reference sequence). The CDR3 runs to 17 residues. The CDR3 is CASSTQRRTSGANVLTF.

This clonotype shows up as medium-sized (0.01 to 0.1%) by frequency. The chain combines TRBV5-1 with TRBJ2-3; the TCRdb D gene call, TRBD2, has no DNA to confirm it. The CDR3 sequence is 14 residues long. The germline gives CDR1 SGHRS, CDR2 YFSETQ. This chain's CDR3 is CASSSSGRTDTQYF.

According to its frequency, this clonotype is large (0.1 to 1%). The chain is built from TRBV7-8 and TRBJ2-3. There are 14 residues in the CDR3. Germline assignment: CDR1 SGHVS and CDR2 FQNEAQ. The CDR3 protein is CASSLNGRTDTQYF.